A single sample is the source of the 5 T cell receptor beta chains below, sequenced in a study of blood T cell repertoires in COVID-19. Sequenced by immunoSEQ multiplex PCR; TCRdb stores in-frame clones only, minus some. The sample lists 240,000 or so clones, 86% occurring once. The sequenced material came from PBMCs or T cells enriched from blood (not recorded which). The receptors derive from a woman in her forties or fifties who had recovered from COVID-19.

The chain has TRBV7-2 and TRBJ2-3; D is unresolved. Germline V lookup: CDR1 SGHTA, CDR2 FQGNSA. Trimming removed 5 bases at V and 3 bases at J, with 9 bases between. This CDR3 is 13 amino acids long. CDR3 in DNA: TGTGCCAGCAGCATGAGCCGAACAGATACGCAGTATTTT. Its translation is CASSMSRTDTQYF.

This clone was detected a few times. CDR3 loop: CASSYSSMSGELFF. CDR3 DNA sequence: TGTGCCAGCAGTTATTCTTCTATGTCCGGGGAGCTGTTTTTT. The V call is TRBV6-2 or TRBV6-3, the J call TRBJ2-2; D unclear. Germline lookup yields CDR1 MNHEY and CDR2 SVGEGT. The CDR3 has 14 residues. Trimming pared 3 bases from V and 6 bases from J, leaving 11 bases between.

The rearrangement links TRBV4-1 to TRBJ1-2; 9 nucleotides agree with TRBD1. CDR1 and CDR2 from the germline V gene are MGHRA and YSYEKL. The V segment lost 5 bases and the J segment 6 bases; nucleotides outside the gene matches: 4. The CDR3 has 13 amino acids. The CDR3 DNA sequence: TGCGCCAGCAGCTCGACAGGGGGTCATGGCTACACCTTC. Amino acids: CASSSTGGHGYTF.

V is TRBV18 and J is TRBJ2-3; the match to TRBD2 covers 8 bases. The CDR3 runs to 14 residues. The V gene's germline CDR1 is KGHSH and CDR2 LQKENI. Trimming removed 6 bases from V and 1 base from J; junction bases left unmatched: 3. CDR3 amino acids: CASSAGGRTDTQYF. The CDR3 nucleotides are TGTGCCAGCTCCGCGGGGGGCCGCACAGATACGCAGTATTTT.

This chain links TRBV7-9 with TRBJ1-1, with 8 bases matching TRBD1. J was trimmed by 8 bases and V by 5 bases; bases with no gene match: 4. The CDR3 totals 12 residues. In germline, CDR1 is SEHNR, CDR2 FQNEAQ (reference sequence). DNA for the CDR3: TGTGCCAGCAGCGGACAGGGTTTCGAAGCTTTCTTT. It is translated as CASSGQGFEAFF.